This T cell receptor (beta chain) derives from a study of read filtering for tumor transcriptome and immune sequencing. Overall study context: DNase treatment preceded whole-transcriptome library preparation. RNA-seq yielded only about 75 to 1,400 TCR reads, IR-seq about 4 to 10.27 million. Study-level points and caveats: About 81.9% of IR-seq clonotypes had one read, totaling 3% to 4% of reads; RNA-seq: roughly 76% and 46%.

Molecular barcoded adaptors covering alpha/delta and beta/gamma chains were used on about 0.4 ug RNA. TCRdb re-called the reads through MiXCR, storing one row per CDR3 protein. The sample comprises about 130,000 distinct CDR3 sequences, 13% of which are singletons, and approximately 11% rests with the top ten. The CDR3 has 12 residues. V dropped 7 bases and J dropped 8 bases, with 14 bases sitting between them. Germline assignment: CDR1 SQVTM and CDR2 ANQGSEA. This clonotype was detected ten times or more. Its antigen is unidentified. Sequenced material: a population of CD138-negative cells sorted from bone marrow. The clonotype was recovered from a donor at least 40 years old with multiple myeloma. V gene TRBV29-1 combines with J gene TRBJ1-4; D call uncertain. DNA for the CDR3: TGCAGCGCTGTAACGTCGCAGGAAAAACTGTTTTTT. It yields the protein CSAVTSQEKLFF.